This T cell receptor beta chain originates from a study of cytomegalovirus exposure and HLA in healthy donors. It was with 60 Vbeta and 13 Jbeta primers that the PCR ran. Profiled with immunoSEQ multiplex PCR; TCRdb holds only in-frame clones, not every one. Of approximately 140,000 clones in the sample, roughly 84% were seen once. Sequenced material: PBMCs. The sequence was obtained from a boy aged 10-17 years in good health and CMV-seronegative.

CDR3: CASSYGTGPNTGELFF. DNA for the CDR3: TGTGCCAGCAGTTACGGGACAGGGCCGAACACCGGGGAGCTGTTTTTT. This chain uses TRBV6-5 with TRBJ2-2, with TRBD1 identical over 9 bases. The CDR3 loop spans 16 amino acids. Per the germline V gene, CDR1 is MNHEY and CDR2 is SVGAGI. The ends lost 2 bases at V and 0 bases at J; junction bases unmatched: 1.